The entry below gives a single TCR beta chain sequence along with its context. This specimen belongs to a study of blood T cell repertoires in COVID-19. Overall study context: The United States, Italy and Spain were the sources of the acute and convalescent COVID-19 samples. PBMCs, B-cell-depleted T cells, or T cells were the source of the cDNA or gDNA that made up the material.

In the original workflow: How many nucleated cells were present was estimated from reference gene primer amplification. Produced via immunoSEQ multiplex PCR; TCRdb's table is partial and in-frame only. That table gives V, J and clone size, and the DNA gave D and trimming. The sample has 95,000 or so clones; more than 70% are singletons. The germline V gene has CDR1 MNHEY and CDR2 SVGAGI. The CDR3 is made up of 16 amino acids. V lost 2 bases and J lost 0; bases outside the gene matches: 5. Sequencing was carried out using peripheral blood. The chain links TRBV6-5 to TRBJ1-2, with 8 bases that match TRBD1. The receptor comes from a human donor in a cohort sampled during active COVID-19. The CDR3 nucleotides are TGTGCCAGCAGTTACACGACAGGGGTGGCTAACTATGGCTACACCTTC. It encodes CASSYTTGVANYGYTF.